The table lists the clone carrying this T cell receptor (beta chain) with many counts. The sample belongs to a study of neurological immune-mediated disorders. As for the study in general: Relapsing-remitting disease affected approximately 30, and secondary progressive 3, of some 34 multiple sclerosis patients.

MiXCR, applied by TCRdb to the 5' RACE reads, yields one record per CDR3 protein. In the table there are around 70,000 distinct CDR3 sequences, 2.5% to 4% of which are singletons. The CDR3 runs to 16 residues. Trimming at V came to 4 bases and at J to 3 bases, leaving 11 bases not matched to a gene. Germline lookup yields CDR1 SGHRS and CDR2 YFSETQ. The sequenced sample consisted of PBMCs. The TCR comes from a woman aged 45-60 years with multiple sclerosis. The genes are TRBV5-1 and TRBJ2-3; TRBD2 matches at 7 bases. DNA for the CDR3: TGCGCCAGCAGCACCCGTTGGGAGGGTAAGACAGATACGCAGTATTTT. Its translation is CASSTRWEGKTDTQYF.